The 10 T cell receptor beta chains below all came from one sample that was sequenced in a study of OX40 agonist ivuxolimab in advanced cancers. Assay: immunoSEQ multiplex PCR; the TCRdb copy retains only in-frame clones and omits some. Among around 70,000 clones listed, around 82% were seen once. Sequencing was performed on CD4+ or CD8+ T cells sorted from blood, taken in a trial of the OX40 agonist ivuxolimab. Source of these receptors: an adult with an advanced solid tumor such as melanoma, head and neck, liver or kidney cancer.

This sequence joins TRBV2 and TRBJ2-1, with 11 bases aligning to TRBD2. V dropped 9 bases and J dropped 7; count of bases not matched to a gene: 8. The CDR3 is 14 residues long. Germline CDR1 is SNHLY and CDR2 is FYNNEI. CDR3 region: CARSIAGGANEQFF. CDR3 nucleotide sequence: TGTGCCAGATCGATAGCGGGAGGGGCAAATGAGCAGTTCTTC.

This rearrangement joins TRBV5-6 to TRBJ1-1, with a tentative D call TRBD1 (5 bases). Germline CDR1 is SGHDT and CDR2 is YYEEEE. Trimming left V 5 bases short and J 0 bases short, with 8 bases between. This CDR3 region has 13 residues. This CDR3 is CASRWGMNTEAFF. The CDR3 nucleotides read TGTGCCAGCAGATGGGGGATGAACACTGAAGCTTTCTTT.

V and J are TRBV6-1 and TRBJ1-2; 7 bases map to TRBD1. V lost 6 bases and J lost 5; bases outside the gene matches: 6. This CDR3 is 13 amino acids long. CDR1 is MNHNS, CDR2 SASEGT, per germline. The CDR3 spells CASSRGGAYGYTF. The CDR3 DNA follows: TGTGCCAGCAGCAGAGGGGGCGCTTATGGCTACACCTTC.

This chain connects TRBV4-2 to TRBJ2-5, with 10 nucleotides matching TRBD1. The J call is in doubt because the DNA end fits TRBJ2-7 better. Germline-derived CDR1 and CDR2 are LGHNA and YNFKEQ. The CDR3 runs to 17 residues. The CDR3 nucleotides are TGTGCCAGCAGCCTCGCTATGACCGGGACAGGGGCATACGAGCAGTACTTC. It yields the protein CASSLAMTGTGAYEQYF.

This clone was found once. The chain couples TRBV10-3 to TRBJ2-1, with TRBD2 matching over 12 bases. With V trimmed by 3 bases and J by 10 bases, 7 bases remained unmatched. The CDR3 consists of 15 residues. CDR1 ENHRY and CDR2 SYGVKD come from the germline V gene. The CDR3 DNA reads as TGTGCCATCAGTGACGAGACTAGCGGGAGTCGGGAGCAGTTCTTC. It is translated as CAISDETSGSREQFF.

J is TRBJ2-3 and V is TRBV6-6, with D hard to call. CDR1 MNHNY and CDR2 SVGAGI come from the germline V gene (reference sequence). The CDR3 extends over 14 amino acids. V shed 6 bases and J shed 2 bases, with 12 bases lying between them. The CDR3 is CASRISVLTDTQYF. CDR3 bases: TGTGCCAGCAGGATAAGTGTCCTCACAGATACGCAGTATTTT.

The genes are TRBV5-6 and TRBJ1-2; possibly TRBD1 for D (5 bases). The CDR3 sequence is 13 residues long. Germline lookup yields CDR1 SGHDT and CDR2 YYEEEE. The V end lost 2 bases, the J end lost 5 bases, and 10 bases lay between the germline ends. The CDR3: CASSFGGGYGYTF. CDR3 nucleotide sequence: TGTGCCAGCAGCTTCGGGGGTGGATATGGCTACACCTTC.

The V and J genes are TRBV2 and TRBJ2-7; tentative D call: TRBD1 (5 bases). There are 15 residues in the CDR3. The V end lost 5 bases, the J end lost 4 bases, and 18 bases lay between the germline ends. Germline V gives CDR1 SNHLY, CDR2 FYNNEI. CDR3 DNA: TGTGCCAGCAGTCGCCGAGTCTCCCGGACATACGAGCAGTACTTC. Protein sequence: CASSRRVSRTYEQYF.

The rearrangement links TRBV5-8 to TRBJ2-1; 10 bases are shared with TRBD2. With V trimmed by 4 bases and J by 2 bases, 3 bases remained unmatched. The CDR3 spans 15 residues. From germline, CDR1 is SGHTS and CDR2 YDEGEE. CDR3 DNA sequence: TGTGCCAGCAGCACTAGCGGGAAACCCTACAATGAGCAGTTCTTC. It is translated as CASSTSGKPYNEQFF.

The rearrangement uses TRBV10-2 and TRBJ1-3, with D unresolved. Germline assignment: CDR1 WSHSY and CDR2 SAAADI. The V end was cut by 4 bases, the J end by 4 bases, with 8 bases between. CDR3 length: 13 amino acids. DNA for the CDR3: TGCGCCAGCAGTGGGCAATCCGGAAACACCATATATTTT. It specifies CASSGQSGNTIYF.